Reported below is one T cell receptor beta chain. Its antigen is not identified. Samples were taken several times over chemoradiotherapy. These data are taken from a study of chemoradiotherapy in HPV16-positive cancers. The CDR3 has 16 residues. V lost 2 bases and J 0 bases, leaving 13 bases between the germline ends. Per germline, CDR1 MNHNS and CDR2 SASEGT. The study's findings and limits: The functional HPV-specific definition rests on just two HPV16-positive patients.

The protocol was immunoSEQ multiplex PCR, while the TCRdb copy is restricted to in-frame clones and leaves out a portion. The table shows over 10,000 clones, with approximately 80% occurring only once. Collection took place from a patient who underwent chemoradiotherapy. The TCR comes from a human donor with HPV-associated anogenital cancer. The chain couples TRBV6-1 to TRBJ1-1; D is unresolved. As DNA, the CDR3 is TGTGCCAGCAGTGAAAGAGCGGCAGGCATGAACACTGAAGCTTTCTTT. It encodes CASSERAAGMNTEAFF.